These 19 T cell receptor beta chains were all obtained from the same sample, sequenced in a study of cytomegalovirus exposure and HLA in healthy donors. The data were produced by immunoSEQ multiplex PCR, yet TCRdb's version contains in-frame clones alone and is incomplete. The repertoire holds tens of thousands of clones, with approximately 95% as singletons. The sequenced sample was PBMCs. These receptors were obtained from a woman between 18 and 29 years old in good health and CMV-seronegative.

The rearrangement joins TRBV6-5 to TRBJ1-1; D may be TRBD1 (5 bases). The CDR3 is made up of 13 amino acids. Trimming pared 6 bases from V and 1 base from J, leaving 9 bases between. The V gene's germline CDR1 is MNHEY and CDR2 SVGAGI. The CDR3 sequence is CASRGEGNTEAFF. CDR3 in DNA: TGTGCCAGCAGGGGGGAGGGGAACACTGAAGCTTTCTTT.

This clone has a single count. The genes are TRBV11-2 and TRBJ2-5, with TRBD1 identical over 8 bases. CDR3 length equals 15 residues. CDR1 and CDR2 (germline): SGHAT, FQNNGV. Trimming took 4 bases from V and 5 from J; bases not matched to a gene: 9. The CDR3 DNA reads as TGTGCCAGCAGCTGGGGGCGCAGGGGGCAGGAGACCCAGTACTTC. The encoded protein is CASSWGRRGQETQYF.

The chain combines TRBV9 with TRBJ2-1; 9 positions match TRBD2. Germline V lookup: CDR1 SGDLS, CDR2 YYNGEE. Losses at the gene ends were 0 bases for V and 7 bases for J; bases not matched to a gene: 5. The CDR3 runs 15 residues. The CDR3 spells CASSVDGGRGNEQFF. CDR3 in DNA: TGTGCCAGCAGCGTAGACGGCGGGAGGGGGAATGAGCAGTTCTTC.

This sequence joins TRBV29-1 and TRBJ2-1; D may be TRBD2 (5 bases). Trimming removed 4 bases from V and 3 bases from J, with 10 bases in between. From germline, CDR1 is SQVTM and CDR2 ANQGSEA. The CDR3 length is 13 residues. The CDR3 reads CSVAGRLYNEQFF. In DNA, the CDR3 is TGCAGCGTTGCGGGGAGACTCTACAATGAGCAGTTCTTC.

The chain joins TRBV5-1 to TRBJ2-7; D perhaps matches TRBD1 (6 bases). Germline values: CDR1 SGHRS, CDR2 YFSETQ. Deletions cut 5 bases from V and 5 bases from J, with 20 bases between. The CDR3 is 15 residues long. CDR3: CASRPPGRGSHEQYF. The CDR3 nucleotides are TGCGCCAGCAGACCCCCCGGCAGGGGAAGTCACGAGCAGTACTTC.

This clone appeared a few times. The gene calls are TRBV2 and TRBJ1-2; 8 nucleotides line up with TRBD1. Germline CDR1 reads SNHLY; CDR2 reads FYNNEI. After removal of 8 bases from V and 8 bases from J, the junction contained 4 bases not matched to a gene. The CDR3 runs 11 residues. The CDR3 sequence is CASRTGTGYTF. The CDR3 nucleotides are TGTGCCAGCCGGACAGGGACCGGCTACACCTTC.

The chain joins TRBV5-1 to TRBJ1-4, with a weak D call TRBD1 (6 bases). Germline V gives CDR1 SGHRS, CDR2 YFSETQ. The CDR3 runs 15 residues. Trimming stripped 2 bases from V and 3 bases from J, with 11 bases between. CDR3 protein: CASSLGTYANEKLFF. CDR3 nucleotides: TGCGCCAGCAGCTTAGGGACATACGCTAATGAAAAACTGTTTTTT.

This clone was picked up one time. The rearrangement joins TRBV4-1 to TRBJ2-7, with 11 nucleotides matching TRBD2. V gave up 1 base and J gave up 11 bases; unmatched junction bases: 13. Germline CDR1 is MGHRA and CDR2 is YSYEKL. The CDR3 length is 16 residues. CDR3 in amino acids: CASSQGSSGGHPSKYF. CDR3 nucleotides: TGCGCCAGCAGCCAAGGATCTAGCGGGGGGCATCCATCAAAGTACTTC.

The J gene is TRBJ2-3, the V gene TRBV10-1, with 7 bases lining up with TRBD2. This CDR3 has 16 amino acids. V trimming: 0 bases; J trimming: 5 bases; junction bases outside the gene matches: 8. Germline values: CDR1 WNHNN, CDR2 SYGVQD (reference sequence). The DNA of the CDR3 is TGCGCCAGCAGTGAGTCGAGGGGTTCTAGCGGAGATACGCAGTATTTT. Amino acid sequence: CASSESRGSSGDTQYF.

V is TRBV5-1 and J is TRBJ1-2; D remains ambiguous. This CDR3 region has 14 residues. The ends were cut back, 4 bases at V and 0 bases at J, with 10 bases in the middle. In germline, CDR1 is SGHRS, CDR2 YFSETQ. Written as DNA, the CDR3 is TGCGCCAGCAGCCCCGACAAAGCTAACTATGGCTACACCTTC. As protein: CASSPDKANYGYTF.

The V gene is TRBV25-1, the J gene TRBJ2-3; TRBD2 agrees at 15 bases. Per germline, CDR1 MGHDK and CDR2 SYGVNS. The V segment lost 8 bases and the J segment 6 bases; nucleotides outside the gene matches: 6. CDR3 length equals 15 residues. The CDR3 region is CASARTSGGADTQYF. The DNA for the CDR3 is TGTGCCAGCGCGAGGACTAGCGGGGGGGCGGATACGCAGTATTTT.

V and J are TRBV7-8 and TRBJ2-5; 8 nucleotides agree with TRBD1. This CDR3 is 15 amino acids long. J was trimmed by 3 bases and V by 3 bases; bases with no gene match: 6. Germline V lookup: CDR1 SGHVS, CDR2 FQNEAQ. CDR3 in amino acids: CASSFLDRVKETQYF. Written as DNA, the CDR3 is TGTGCCAGCAGCTTCTTGGACAGGGTAAAAGAGACCCAGTACTTC.

J is TRBJ1-2 and V is TRBV30, with TRBD1 as a possible D gene (5 bases). This CDR3 contains 15 residues. The V gene lost 6 bases and the J gene lost 1 base, with 18 bases spanning the gap. Per germline, CDR1 GTSNPN and CDR2 SVGIG (reference sequence). CDR3 coding DNA: TGTGCCTGTGGGCCCGGCAGGGCCATTAACTATGGCTACACCTTC. It specifies CACGPGRAINYGYTF.

The chain is built from TRBV18 and TRBJ2-3; 9 nucleotides align to TRBD2. With 3 bases clipped from V and 5 bases from J, the junction kept 6 bases outside the gene matches. Germline lookup yields CDR1 KGHSH and CDR2 LQKENI. There are 15 residues in the CDR3. DNA of the CDR3: TGTGCCAGCTCACCGGTAGCGGGGGTGGTAGATACGCAGTATTTT. Its translation: CASSPVAGVVDTQYF. Together with reference TRBV18 and TRBJ2-3, the CDR3 gives the full variable domain: NAGVMQNPRHLVRRRGQEARLRCSPMKGHSHVYWYRQLPEEGLKFMVYLQKENIIDESGMPKERFSAEFPKEGPSILRIQQVVRGDSAAYFCASSPVAGVVDTQYFGPGTRLTVL.

The rearrangement joins TRBV18 to TRBJ2-2, with a weak D call TRBD1 (6 bases). V lost 0 bases, J lost 5 bases, and 10 bases lay in between. The germline CDR1 and CDR2 sequences are KGHSH and LQKENI. The CDR3 sequence is 15 residues long. The CDR3 coding sequence is TGTGCCAGCTCACCACCTAGCAGGGGAACCGGGGAGCTGTTTTTT. This codes for CASSPPSRGTGELFF. Variable domain in full (rest from reference TRBV18 and TRBJ2-2): NAGVMQNPRHLVRRRGQEARLRCSPMKGHSHVYWYRQLPEEGLKFMVYLQKENIIDESGMPKERFSAEFPKEGPSILRIQQVVRGDSAAYFCASSPPSRGTGELFFGEGSRLTVL.

This clone occurred once. The chain employs TRBV28 and TRBJ2-3, with TRBD2 matching over 14 bases. Looked up from germline, CDR1 is MDHEN and CDR2 is SYDVKM. J gave up 7 bases and V 5 bases, and 14 bases lay outside the gene matches. This CDR3 is built from 18 residues. The CDR3, as DNA: TGTGCCAGCAGTCCCCGTCGACTAGCGGGGGGGACAGCAAATACGCAGTATTTT. This translates into CASSPRRLAGGTANTQYF.

This sequence joins TRBV18 and TRBJ1-2, with 7 nucleotides matching TRBD1. CDR1 is KGHSH and CDR2 is LQKENI in the germline V gene. This CDR3 has 15 amino acids. V dropped 3 bases and J dropped 5; count of bases not matched to a gene: 9. The CDR3 region is CASSPGTASSYGYTF. The CDR3 DNA reads TGTGCCAGCTCACCCGGGACAGCCAGTTCGTATGGCTACACCTTC.

The chain carries TRBV25-1 and TRBJ2-7; TRBD2 matches 8 bases. CDR3 size: 15 residues. Germline-derived CDR1 and CDR2 are MGHDK and SYGVNS. The J segment lost 4 bases and the V segment lost 1 base, leaving 6 bases of the junction unmatched. The CDR3 here is CASSESKRGYYEQYF. DNA of the CDR3: TGTGCCAGCAGTGAATCGAAGCGGGGGTATTACGAGCAGTACTTC.

This chain links TRBV28 with TRBJ1-5, with 8 bases matching TRBD1. The CDR3 runs 16 residues. The V gene end was trimmed by 6 bases and the J gene end by 2 bases; junction bases not matched to a gene: 9. The germline V gene encodes CDR1 MDHEN and CDR2 SYDVKM. CDR3 sequence (DNA): TGTGCCAGCAGCCGAATCCAGGGGGCTCGCAATCAGCCCCAGCATTTT. Encoded protein: CASSRIQGARNQPQHF.